A selection of T cell receptor beta chains follows, all from one sample in a study of blood T cell repertoires in COVID-19. Generated by immunoSEQ multiplex PCR, the TCRdb table keeps only in-frame clones and is missing some. The sample contains roughly 100,000 clones, approximately 80% of which appear only once. The source material was peripheral blood. These receptors originate from a man aged 55-75 years with acute or convalescent COVID-19. CDR3s include the opening cysteine and the closing phenylalanine or tryptophan. The order of the fields is clone size, D gene, CDR3 length, V gene, J gene, CDR3 protein, CDR3 DNA. A D gene is named only where the DNA matches it firmly. Not all rows give a size; the values are once, few, many and, for expanded clones, a class.

clone_size: -; d_call: TRBD2; cdr3_length: 12; v_call: TRBV5-1; j_call: TRBJ2-7; cdr3_aa: CASSLPSGEQYF; cdr3_nt: TGCGCCAGCAGCTTGCCTAGCGGCGAGCAGTACTTC
clone_size: -; d_call: TRBD1; cdr3_length: 15; v_call: TRBV5-1; j_call: TRBJ2-5; cdr3_aa: CASSFVSGQEETQYF; cdr3_nt: TGCGCCAGCAGCTTCGTCTCGGGACAGGAAGAGACCCAGTACTTC
clone_size: once; d_call: TRBD2; cdr3_length: 15; v_call: TRBV6-5; j_call: TRBJ2-5; cdr3_aa: CASSPTGLAVVGQYF; cdr3_nt: TGTGCCAGCAGTCCGACGGGACTAGCGGTAGTGGGCCAGTACTTC
clone_size: -; d_call: TRBD2; cdr3_length: 12; v_call: TRBV6-5; j_call: TRBJ2-2; cdr3_aa: CASKREHGELFF; cdr3_nt: TGTGCCAGCAAGCGGGAGCACGGGGAGCTGTTTTTT
clone_size: few; d_call: -; cdr3_length: 15; v_call: TRBV9; j_call: TRBJ1-5; cdr3_aa: CASSSTAGSNQPQHF; cdr3_nt: TGTGCCAGCAGCTCCACGGCGGGTAGCAATCAGCCCCAGCATTTT
clone_size: once; d_call: TRBD2; cdr3_length: 16; v_call: TRBV5-1; j_call: TRBJ2-1; cdr3_aa: CASSRTGTSKANEQFF; cdr3_nt: TGCGCCAGCAGCAGAACCGGGACTAGTAAGGCCAATGAGCAGTTCTTC
clone_size: -; d_call: TRBD2; cdr3_length: 13; v_call: TRBV29-1; j_call: TRBJ2-3; cdr3_aa: CSGGGRGRDTQYF; cdr3_nt: TGCAGCGGCGGAGGGAGGGGCCGGGATACGCAGTATTTT
clone_size: -; d_call: -; cdr3_length: 13; v_call: TRBV19; j_call: TRBJ1-1; cdr3_aa: CASTWGVNTEAFF; cdr3_nt: TGTGCCAGTACATGGGGGGTGAACACTGAAGCTTTCTTT
clone_size: -; d_call: -; cdr3_length: 14; v_call: TRBV6-1; j_call: TRBJ1-5; cdr3_aa: CASSSLQGDQPQHF; cdr3_nt: TGTGCCAGCAGTTCCCTACAGGGAGATCAGCCCCAGCATTTT
clone_size: -; d_call: TRBD1; cdr3_length: 14; v_call: TRBV28; j_call: TRBJ1-2; cdr3_aa: CASSPAGGGYGYTF; cdr3_nt: TGTGCCAGCAGCCCAGCAGGGGGCGGCTATGGCTACACCTTC
clone_size: once; d_call: -; cdr3_length: 16; v_call: TRBV18; j_call: TRBJ1-2; cdr3_aa: CASSPTGTPTNYGYTF; cdr3_nt: TGTGCCAGCTCACCAACTGGGACACCGACAAACTATGGCTACACCTTC
clone_size: -; d_call: -; cdr3_length: 12; v_call: TRBV18; j_call: TRBJ2-7; cdr3_aa: CASSLQAYEQYF; cdr3_nt: TGTGCCAGCTCACTACAGGCCTACGAGCAGTACTTC
clone_size: -; d_call: TRBD1; cdr3_length: 14; v_call: TRBV6-5; j_call: TRBJ2-1; cdr3_aa: CASLAPTGAGEQFF; cdr3_nt: TGTGCCAGCCTCGCCCCGACAGGGGCAGGTGAGCAGTTCTTC
clone_size: -; d_call: -; cdr3_length: 17; v_call: TRBV3-1/TRBV3-2; j_call: TRBJ2-1; cdr3_aa: CASSQDPPGRGLHEQFF; cdr3_nt: TGTGCCAGCAGCCAAGATCCCCCTGGCAGGGGTTTGCATGAGCAGTTCTTC
clone_size: -; d_call: TRBD1; cdr3_length: 17; v_call: TRBV28; j_call: TRBJ1-2; cdr3_aa: CASSLWLLTGGGYGYTF; cdr3_nt: TGTGCCAGCAGTTTATGGCTCCTGACAGGGGGCGGCTATGGCTACACCTTC
clone_size: -; d_call: TRBD2; cdr3_length: 17; v_call: TRBV9; j_call: TRBJ2-2; cdr3_aa: CASSVAGLAGNTGELFF; cdr3_nt: TGTGCCAGCAGCGTAGCGGGACTAGCGGGGAACACCGGGGAGCTGTTTTTT
clone_size: -; d_call: TRBD1; cdr3_length: 17; v_call: TRBV11-2; j_call: TRBJ2-7; cdr3_aa: CASSLAGGRLSTYEQYF; cdr3_nt: TGTGCCAGCAGCTTAGCAGGGGGACGACTCTCCACCTACGAGCAGTACTTC
clone_size: -; d_call: -; cdr3_length: 13; v_call: TRBV12-3/TRBV12-4; j_call: TRBJ2-1; cdr3_aa: CASSFPPVPEQFF; cdr3_nt: TGTGCCAGCAGTTTCCCCCCGGTGCCTGAGCAGTTCTTC
clone_size: -; d_call: TRBD1; cdr3_length: 13; v_call: TRBV27; j_call: TRBJ1-2; cdr3_aa: CASSPGQGYGYTF; cdr3_nt: TGTGCCAGCAGTCCAGGACAGGGGTATGGCTACACCTTC
clone_size: few; d_call: TRBD2; cdr3_length: 14; v_call: TRBV9; j_call: TRBJ2-1; cdr3_aa: CASSVGGLADSLFF; cdr3_nt: TGTGCCAGCAGCGTAGGGGGACTAGCGGATAGTTTGTTCTTC
clone_size: -; d_call: TRBD2; cdr3_length: 15; v_call: TRBV19; j_call: TRBJ2-5; cdr3_aa: CASSEVAGVQETQYF; cdr3_nt: TGTGCCAGTAGTGAGGTAGCGGGGGTCCAAGAGACCCAGTACTTC
clone_size: -; d_call: TRBD1; cdr3_length: 17; v_call: TRBV6-2/TRBV6-3; j_call: TRBJ1-2; cdr3_aa: CASSRTETGATYYGYTF; cdr3_nt: TGTGCCAGCAGCCGGACAGAGACAGGGGCCACTTACTATGGCTACACCTTC
clone_size: -; d_call: TRBD1; cdr3_length: 17; v_call: TRBV5-1; j_call: TRBJ1-2; cdr3_aa: CASSLGTGVMVRYGYTF; cdr3_nt: TGCGCCAGCAGCTTGGGGACAGGGGTGATGGTGCGGTATGGCTACACCTTC
clone_size: -; d_call: -; cdr3_length: 14; v_call: TRBV4-1; j_call: TRBJ2-7; cdr3_aa: CASSQDSAGYEQYF; cdr3_nt: TGCGCCAGCAGCCAAGATTCTGCCGGTTACGAGCAGTACTTC
clone_size: -; d_call: TRBD1; cdr3_length: 14; v_call: TRBV28; j_call: TRBJ1-4; cdr3_aa: CASRTTGGYEKLFF; cdr3_nt: TGTGCCAGCAGAACAACAGGGGGCTATGAAAAACTGTTTTTT
clone_size: -; d_call: TRBD1; cdr3_length: 12; v_call: TRBV19; j_call: TRBJ1-1; cdr3_aa: CASIATGVRAFF; cdr3_nt: TGTGCCAGTATAGCGACAGGGGTGAGAGCTTTCTTT
clone_size: few; d_call: -; cdr3_length: 15; v_call: TRBV5-6; j_call: TRBJ1-3; cdr3_aa: CASSEPGWAGNTIYF; cdr3_nt: TGTGCCAGCAGCGAACCAGGCTGGGCTGGAAACACCATATATTTT
clone_size: few; d_call: -; cdr3_length: 11; v_call: TRBV7-6; j_call: TRBJ2-7; cdr3_aa: CATVLGKERYF; cdr3_nt: TGTGCCACCGTCCTAGGAAAGGAGCGGTACTTC
clone_size: few; d_call: TRBD2; cdr3_length: 14; v_call: TRBV2; j_call: TRBJ2-1; cdr3_aa: CASTRGTSRNEQFF; cdr3_nt: TGTGCCAGCACAAGAGGGACTAGTAGAAATGAGCAGTTCTTC
clone_size: -; d_call: -; cdr3_length: 13; v_call: TRBV12-3/TRBV12-4; j_call: TRBJ1-5; cdr3_aa: CASSYKQDQPQHF; cdr3_nt: TGTGCCAGCAGTTACAAACAGGATCAGCCCCAGCATTTT
clone_size: -; d_call: TRBD1; cdr3_length: 18; v_call: TRBV27; j_call: TRBJ1-5; cdr3_aa: CASSARDRGQNSNQPQHF; cdr3_nt: TGTGCCAGCAGTGCCCGGGACAGGGGGCAAAATAGCAATCAGCCCCAGCATTTT
clone_size: -; d_call: TRBD2; cdr3_length: 14; v_call: TRBV11-2; j_call: TRBJ2-7; cdr3_aa: CASRTSGSRYEQYF; cdr3_nt: TGTGCCAGCAGGACTAGCGGGAGTCGCTACGAGCAGTACTTC
clone_size: -; d_call: TRBD1; cdr3_length: 13; v_call: TRBV29-1; j_call: TRBJ1-1; cdr3_aa: CSVGPGGNTEAFF; cdr3_nt: TGCAGCGTAGGCCCAGGGGGAAACACTGAAGCTTTCTTT
clone_size: -; d_call: -; cdr3_length: 14; v_call: TRBV2; j_call: TRBJ1-1; cdr3_aa: CASIDQGWGTEAFF; cdr3_nt: TGTGCCAGCATTGATCAGGGGTGGGGCACTGAAGCTTTCTTT
clone_size: -; d_call: -; cdr3_length: 14; v_call: TRBV10-3; j_call: TRBJ2-7; cdr3_aa: CAISDRDSGYEQYF; cdr3_nt: TGTGCCATCAGTGATAGAGACTCGGGCTACGAGCAGTACTTC
clone_size: -; d_call: -; cdr3_length: 11; v_call: TRBV29-1; j_call: TRBJ1-1; cdr3_aa: CSVGANTEAFF; cdr3_nt: TGCAGCGTTGGCGCGAACACTGAAGCTTTCTTT
clone_size: -; d_call: TRBD1; cdr3_length: 14; v_call: TRBV7-2; j_call: TRBJ1-5; cdr3_aa: CASSLDRDRQPQHF; cdr3_nt: TGTGCCAGCAGCCTAGACAGGGATCGGCAGCCCCAGCATTTT
clone_size: few; d_call: TRBD1; cdr3_length: 14; v_call: TRBV29-1; j_call: TRBJ2-1; cdr3_aa: CSVDRARTYNEQFF; cdr3_nt: TGCAGCGTGGACAGGGCGCGGACCTACAATGAGCAGTTCTTC
clone_size: once; d_call: -; cdr3_length: 13; v_call: TRBV28; j_call: TRBJ1-5; cdr3_aa: CASSLNGRGPQHF; cdr3_nt: TGTGCCAGCAGTTTAAACGGTCGGGGGCCCCAGCATTTT